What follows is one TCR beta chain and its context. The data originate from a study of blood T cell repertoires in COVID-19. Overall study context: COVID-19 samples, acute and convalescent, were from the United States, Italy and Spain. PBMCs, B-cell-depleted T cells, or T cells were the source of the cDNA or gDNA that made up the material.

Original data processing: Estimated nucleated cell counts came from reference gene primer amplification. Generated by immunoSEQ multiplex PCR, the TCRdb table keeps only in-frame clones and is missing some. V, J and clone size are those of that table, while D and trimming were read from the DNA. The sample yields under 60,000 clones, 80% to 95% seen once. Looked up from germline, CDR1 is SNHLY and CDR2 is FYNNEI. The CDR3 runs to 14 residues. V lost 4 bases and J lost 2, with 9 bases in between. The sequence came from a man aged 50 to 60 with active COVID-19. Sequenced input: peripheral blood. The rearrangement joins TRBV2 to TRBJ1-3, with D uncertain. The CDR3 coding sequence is TGTGCCAGCAGTGTGAGGTTACCTGGAAACACCATATATTTT. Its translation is CASSVRLPGNTIYF.